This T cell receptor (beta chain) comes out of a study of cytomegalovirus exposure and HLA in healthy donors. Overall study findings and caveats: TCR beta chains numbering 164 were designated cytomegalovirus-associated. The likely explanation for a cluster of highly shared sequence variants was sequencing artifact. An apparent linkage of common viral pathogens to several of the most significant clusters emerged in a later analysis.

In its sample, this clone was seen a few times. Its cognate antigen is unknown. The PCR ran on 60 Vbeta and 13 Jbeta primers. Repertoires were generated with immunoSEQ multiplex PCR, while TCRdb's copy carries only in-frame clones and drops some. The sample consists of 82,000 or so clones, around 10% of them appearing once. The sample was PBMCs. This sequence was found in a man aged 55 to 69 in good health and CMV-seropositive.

The DNA of the CDR3 is TGTGCCAGCAGCTTAGGGGCGGGGGCTGAAGCTTTCTTT. It encodes CASSLGAGAEAFF. V usage is TRBV11-3 and J usage is TRBJ1-1; tentative D call: TRBD1 (5 bases). Germline CDR1 and CDR2: SGHNT and YENEEA. The CDR3 runs to 13 residues. V lost 1 base to trimming and J lost 6 bases, with 9 bases between them. Based on the CDR3 plus reference TRBV11-3 and TRBJ1-1, the full variable domain is EAGVVQSPRYKIIEKKQPVAFWCNPISGHNTLYWYLQNLGQGPELLIRYENEEAVDDSQLPKDRFSAERLKGVDSTLKIQPAELGDSAVYLCASSLGAGAEAFFGQGTRLTVV.